This T cell receptor beta chain originates from a study of blood T cell repertoires in COVID-19. The germline V gene has CDR1 MDHEN and CDR2 SYDVKM. V gave up 7 bases and J gave up 3 bases, with 10 bases separating them. The CDR3 has 13 residues. As originally analysed: Amplification of reference gene primers was used by the study to estimate nucleated cell counts. Method: immunoSEQ multiplex PCR; TCRdb's copy keeps in-frame clones and lacks some. That table is the source of V, J and clone size, and D and trimming were worked out from the DNA. The sample lists some 310,000 clones; 90% were seen once. V is TRBV28 and J is TRBJ2-1; D may be TRBD2 (5 bases). This receptor was taken from a middle-aged woman with COVID-19, enrolled during active disease. Sequenced material: peripheral blood. Here the CDR3 reads CASMGVGYNEQFF. CDR3 coding DNA: TGTGCCAGCATGGGAGTGGGCTACAATGAGCAGTTCTTC.